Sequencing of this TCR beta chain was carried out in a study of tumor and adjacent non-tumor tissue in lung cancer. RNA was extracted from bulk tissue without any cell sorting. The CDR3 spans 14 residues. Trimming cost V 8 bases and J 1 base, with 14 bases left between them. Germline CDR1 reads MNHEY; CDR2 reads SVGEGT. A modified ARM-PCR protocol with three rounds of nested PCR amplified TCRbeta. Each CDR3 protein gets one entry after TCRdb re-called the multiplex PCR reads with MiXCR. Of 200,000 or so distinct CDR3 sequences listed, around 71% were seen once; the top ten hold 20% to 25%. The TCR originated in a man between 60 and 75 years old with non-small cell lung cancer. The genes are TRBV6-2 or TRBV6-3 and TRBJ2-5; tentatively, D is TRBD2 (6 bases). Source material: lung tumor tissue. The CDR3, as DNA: TGTGCCAGCGCCCGAGGGAGGAGCCAAGAGACCCAGTACTTC. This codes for CASARGRSQETQYF.